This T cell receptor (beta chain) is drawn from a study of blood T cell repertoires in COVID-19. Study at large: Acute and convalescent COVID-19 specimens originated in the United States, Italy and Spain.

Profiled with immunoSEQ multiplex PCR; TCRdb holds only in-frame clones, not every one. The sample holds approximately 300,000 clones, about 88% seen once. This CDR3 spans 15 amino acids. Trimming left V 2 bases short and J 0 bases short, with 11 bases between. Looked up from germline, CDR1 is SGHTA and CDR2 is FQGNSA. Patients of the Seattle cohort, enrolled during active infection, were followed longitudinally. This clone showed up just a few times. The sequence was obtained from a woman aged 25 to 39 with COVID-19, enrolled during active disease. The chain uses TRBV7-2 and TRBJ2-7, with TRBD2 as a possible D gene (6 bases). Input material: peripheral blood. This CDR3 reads CASSLQGGGSYEQYF. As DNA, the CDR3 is TGTGCCAGCAGCTTACAGGGAGGAGGCTCCTACGAGCAGTACTTC.